Below, one T cell receptor beta chain is given with its context. Other nucleotide sequences in the sample specify the same CDR3. Profiled with immunoSEQ multiplex PCR; TCRdb holds only in-frame clones, not every one. This sample carries approximately 170,000 clones, about 85% of them seen once, and the ten largest clones take around 15%. The source of the sample is a study of blood T cell repertoires in COVID-19. It was during active infection that Seattle patients were enrolled and then longitudinally followed. The CDR3 consists of 13 residues. V lost 1 base and J 1 base, leaving 5 bases between the germline ends. Germline CDR1 and CDR2: SGHRS and YFSETQ.

The J gene is TRBJ1-1, the V gene TRBV5-1; D remains ambiguous. The sequencing sample was made of peripheral blood. This TCR derives from a woman in her 70s with COVID-19, enrolled during active disease. The CDR3 here is CASSLTGNTEAFF. CDR3 coding DNA: TGCGCCAGCAGCTTGACGGGGAACACTGAAGCTTTCTTT.